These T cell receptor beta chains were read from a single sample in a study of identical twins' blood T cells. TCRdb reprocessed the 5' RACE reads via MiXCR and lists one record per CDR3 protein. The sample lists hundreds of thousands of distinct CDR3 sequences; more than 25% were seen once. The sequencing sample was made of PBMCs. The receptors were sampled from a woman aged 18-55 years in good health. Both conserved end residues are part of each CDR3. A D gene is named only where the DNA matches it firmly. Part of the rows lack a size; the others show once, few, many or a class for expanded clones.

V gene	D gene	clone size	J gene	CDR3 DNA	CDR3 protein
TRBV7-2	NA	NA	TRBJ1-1	TGTGCCAGCAGCTTATTAGCCCCCGGTCTGAACACTGAAGCTTTCTTT	CASSLLAPGLNTEAFF
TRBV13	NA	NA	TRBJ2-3	TGTGCCAGCAGCTTGGACAGTATGGAGATGCTAGGCACAGATACGCAGTATTTT	CASSLDSMEMLGTDTQYF
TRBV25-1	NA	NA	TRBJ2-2	TGTGCCAGCATCAAAGAAGGAGGCGGGGAGCTGTTTTTT	CASIKEGGGELFF
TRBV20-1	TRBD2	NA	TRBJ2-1	TGCAGTGCTAGTACGCTTACTCGACTAGCGGGTGGCAGCTCCTGCAATGAGCAGTTCTTC	CSASTLTRLAGGSSCNEQFF
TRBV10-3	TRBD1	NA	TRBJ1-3	TGTGCCATCAGTGACGGGACAGGGGCCGGAAACACCATATATTTT	CAISDGTGAGNTIYF
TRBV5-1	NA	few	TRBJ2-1	TGCGCCAGCAGCCTTCCTTTAGGGGCTTACAATGAGCAGTTCTTC	CASSLPLGAYNEQFF
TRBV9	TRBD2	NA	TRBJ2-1	TGTGCCAGCCATAGCGGGGGGGAGCATGAGCAGTTCTTC	CASHSGGEHEQFF
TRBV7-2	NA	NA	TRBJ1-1	TGTGCCAGCAGCTTAGGGGCCACCCCAGGGGACACTGAAGCTTTCTTT	CASSLGATPGDTEAFF
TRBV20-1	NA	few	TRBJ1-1	TGCAGTGCTAGCCCGGGGTCGGACACTGAAGCTTTCTTT	CSASPGSDTEAFF
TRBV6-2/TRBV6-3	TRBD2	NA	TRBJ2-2	TGTGCCAGCATCACTAGCGGGATGGCCGGGGAGCTGTTTTTT	CASITSGMAGELFF
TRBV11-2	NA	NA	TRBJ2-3	TGTGCCAGCAGACGGCCCGGGGGTTCAGATACGCAGTATTTT	CASRRPGGSDTQYF
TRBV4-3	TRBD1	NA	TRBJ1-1	TGCGCCAGCAGCCCTTTAACGGTCAGGGGGTCTGAAGCTTTCTTT	CASSPLTVRGSEAFF
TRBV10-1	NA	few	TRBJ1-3	TGCGCCAGCAGTGAGTCTTATGGAACCAGGGGACTCTCTGGAAACACCATATATTTT	CASSESYGTRGLSGNTIYF
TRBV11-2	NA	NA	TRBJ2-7	TGTGCCAGCACGCGGGTTGTGTCGAACGAGCAGTACTTC	CASTRVVSNEQYF
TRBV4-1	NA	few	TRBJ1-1	TGCGCCAGCAGCCAAGATCAATCAGGGCGTGGCGCTTTCTTT	CASSQDQSGRGAFF
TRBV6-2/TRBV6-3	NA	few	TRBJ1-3	TGTGCCAGCAGTTACTACGGGAAATCTGGAAACACCATATATTTT	CASSYYGKSGNTIYF
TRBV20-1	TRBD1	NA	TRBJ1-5	TGCAGTGCCTCCCGGAGAGGACAGGGAGTATATAGCAATCAGCCCCAGCATTTT	CSASRRGQGVYSNQPQHF
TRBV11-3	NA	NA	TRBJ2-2	TGTGCCAGCAGAGCGACGAGGACCCTTAACACCGGGGAGCTGTTTTTT	CASRATRTLNTGELFF
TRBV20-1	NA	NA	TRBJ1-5	TGCAGTGCCTTGAACAGGGAGGGGCAGCCCCAGCATTTT	CSALNREGQPQHF
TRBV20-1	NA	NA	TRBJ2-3	TGCAGTGCTAGAGCGGGGAGCTCAGATACGCAGTATTTT	CSARAGSSDTQYF
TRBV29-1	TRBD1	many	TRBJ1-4	TGCAGCGCCGAGACAGGGGGGGACGAAAAACTGTTTTTT	CSAETGGDEKLFF
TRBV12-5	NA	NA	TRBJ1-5	TGTGCTAGTGGTGGGGTATGGGACAATCAGCCCCAGCATTTT	CASGGVWDNQPQHF
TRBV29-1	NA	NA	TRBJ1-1	TGCAGCGTTGAAGGCCAGGTGAACACTGAAGCTTTCTTT	CSVEGQVNTEAFF
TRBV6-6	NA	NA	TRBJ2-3	TGTGCCACCAGGGACAACTCGCTCCATAGCAATCAGCCCCAGTATTTT	CATRDNSLHSNQPQYF
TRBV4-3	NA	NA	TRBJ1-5	TGCGCCAGCAGCCAAGAACCAGGGAATCAGCCCCAGCATTTT	CASSQEPGNQPQHF
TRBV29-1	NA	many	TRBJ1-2	TGCAGCGTTGTGACAGAGTTCTATGGCTACACCTTC	CSVVTEFYGYTF
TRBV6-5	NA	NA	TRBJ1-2	TGTGCCAGCAGGTCGGACGGAGGCTATGGCTACACCTTC	CASRSDGGYGYTF
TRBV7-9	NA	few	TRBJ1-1	TGTGCCAGCAGCAATATTGGGGCTTTCTTT	CASSNIGAFF
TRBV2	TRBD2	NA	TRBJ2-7	TGTGCCAGCAGTGTCCGACTAGCGGGGTACGAGCAGTACTTC	CASSVRLAGYEQYF
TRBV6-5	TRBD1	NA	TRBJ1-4	TGTGCCAGCAGCAGGACAGGGGGAGAGGAAAAACTGTTTTTT	CASSRTGGEEKLFF
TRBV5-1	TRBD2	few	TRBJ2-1	TGCGCCAGCAGCTTGCCCGGACTAGCGGGAATCAATGAGCAGTTCTTC	CASSLPGLAGINEQFF
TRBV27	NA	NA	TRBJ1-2	TGTGCCAGCAGTTTATCGGGCGGAACTAACTATGGCTACACCTTC	CASSLSGGTNYGYTF
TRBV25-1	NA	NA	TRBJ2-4	TGTGCCAGCAGTGCGTCGGGGGGCATAGCCAAAAACATTCAGTACTTC	CASSASGGIAKNIQYF
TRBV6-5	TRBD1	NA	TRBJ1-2	TGTGCCAGCACCCGGGGGGCAGGGGGCACCTATGGCTACACCTTC	CASTRGAGGTYGYTF
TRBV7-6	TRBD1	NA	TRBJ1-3	TGTGCCAGCAGCTCGATAGGGGGCACTGGAGACACCATATATTTT	CASSSIGGTGDTIYF
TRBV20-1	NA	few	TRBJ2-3	TGCAGTGCTAGCGGCTGGGGTGGGGCCACAGATACGCAGTATTTT	CSASGWGGATDTQYF
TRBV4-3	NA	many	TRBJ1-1	TGCGCCAGCAGCTGGACAGAAGGCAACACTGAAGCTTTCTTT	CASSWTEGNTEAFF
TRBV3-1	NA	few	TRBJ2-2	TGTGCCAGCAGCCACCCAGGCGGGGAGCTGTTTTTT	CASSHPGGELFF
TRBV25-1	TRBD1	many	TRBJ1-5	TGTGCCAGCAGTGATTACAGGGGGGATCAGCCCCAGCATTTT	CASSDYRGDQPQHF
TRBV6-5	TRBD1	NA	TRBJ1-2	TGTGCCAGCAGAAACAGGGGAAACTTAGCTGGCTACACCTTC	CASRNRGNLAGYTF
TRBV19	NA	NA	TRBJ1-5	TGTGCCAGTAAGGAGTTCGAAAGCAATCAGCCCCAGCATTTT	CASKEFESNQPQHF